Sequencing of this T cell receptor (beta chain) was carried out in a study of Tregs in tolerant kidney transplant recipients. Profiled with immunoSEQ multiplex PCR; TCRdb holds only in-frame clones, not every one. Of more than 70,000 clones listed, 91% were seen once; the top ten hold 1.6%. The CDR3 has 19 residues. V was clipped by 5 bases and J by 8 bases; unmatched bases: 21. CDR1 is SGHAT and CDR2 is FQNNGV in the germline V gene. Related graft donors supplied nonmyeloablative bone marrow transplants, and mixed chimerism was transient. Sequenced material: CD4+ T cells from blood (PBMCs), taken 24 months after the transplant. This clonotype was sampled from a human patient who received a combined kidney and bone marrow transplant. A subset of T cells may come from the graft donor. This chain uses TRBV11-2 with TRBJ2-2; 9 bases align to TRBD2. The CDR3 region has the DNA TGTGCCAGCAGCCACAGGGGCAGGTCAGGACTAGCGATTCGGGGGGAGCTGTTTTTT. Amino acid sequence: CASSHRGRSGLAIRGELFF.